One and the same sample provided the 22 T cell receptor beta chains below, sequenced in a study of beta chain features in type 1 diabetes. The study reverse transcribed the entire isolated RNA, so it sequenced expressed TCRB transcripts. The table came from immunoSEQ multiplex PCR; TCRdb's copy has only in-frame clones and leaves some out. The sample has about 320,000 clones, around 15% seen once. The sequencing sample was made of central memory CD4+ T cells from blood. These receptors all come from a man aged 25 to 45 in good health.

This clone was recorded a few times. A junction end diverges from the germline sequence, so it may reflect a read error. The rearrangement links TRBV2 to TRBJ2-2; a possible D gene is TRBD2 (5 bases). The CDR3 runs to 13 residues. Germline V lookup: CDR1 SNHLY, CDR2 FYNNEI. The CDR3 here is CASSLGRLRELLF. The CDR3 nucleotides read TGTGCCAGCAGTTTGGGCAGATTAAGGGAGCTGCTTTTT.

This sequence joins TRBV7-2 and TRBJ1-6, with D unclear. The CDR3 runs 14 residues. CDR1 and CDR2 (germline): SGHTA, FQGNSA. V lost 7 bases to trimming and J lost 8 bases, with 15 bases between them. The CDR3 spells CASKLRGPYSPLHF. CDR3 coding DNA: TGTGCCAGCAAATTGCGTGGGCCCTATTCACCCCTCCACTTT.

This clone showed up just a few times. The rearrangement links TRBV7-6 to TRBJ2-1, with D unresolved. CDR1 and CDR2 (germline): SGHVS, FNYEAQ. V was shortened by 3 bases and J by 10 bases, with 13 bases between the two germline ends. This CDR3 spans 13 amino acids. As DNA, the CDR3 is TGTGCCAGCAGCTTGGGGAACTGGAACGAGCAGTTCTTC. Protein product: CASSLGNWNEQFF.

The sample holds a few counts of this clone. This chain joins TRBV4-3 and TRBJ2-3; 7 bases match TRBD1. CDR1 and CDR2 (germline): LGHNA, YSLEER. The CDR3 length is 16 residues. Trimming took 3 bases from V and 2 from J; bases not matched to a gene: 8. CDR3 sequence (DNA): TGCGCCAGCAGCCAGAAAGGACAGGTGAACACAGATACGCAGTATTTT. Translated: CASSQKGQVNTDTQYF.

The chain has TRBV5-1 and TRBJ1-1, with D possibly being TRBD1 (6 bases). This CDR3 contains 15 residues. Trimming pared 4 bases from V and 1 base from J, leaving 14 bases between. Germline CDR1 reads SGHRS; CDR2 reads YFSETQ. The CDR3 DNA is TGCGCCAGCAGCCTCACAGGGCGAACGAACACTGAAGCTTTCTTT. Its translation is CASSLTGRTNTEAFF.

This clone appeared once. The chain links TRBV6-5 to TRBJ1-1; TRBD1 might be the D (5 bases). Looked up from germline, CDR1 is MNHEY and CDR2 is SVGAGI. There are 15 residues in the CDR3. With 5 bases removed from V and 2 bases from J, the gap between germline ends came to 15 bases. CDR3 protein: CASSNSLGENTEAFF. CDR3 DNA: TGTGCCAGCAGTAATAGCCTGGGGGAAAACACTGAAGCTTTCTTT.

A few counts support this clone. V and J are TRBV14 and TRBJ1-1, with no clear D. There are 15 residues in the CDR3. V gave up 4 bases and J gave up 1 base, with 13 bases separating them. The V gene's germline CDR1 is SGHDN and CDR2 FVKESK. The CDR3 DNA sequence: TGTGCCAGCAGCCCTGCCAGGTCCAGGAACACTGAAGCTTTCTTT. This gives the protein CASSPARSRNTEAFF. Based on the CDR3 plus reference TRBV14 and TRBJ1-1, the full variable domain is EAGVTQFPSHSVIEKGQTVTLRCDPISGHDNLYWYRRVMGKEIKFLLHFVKESKQDESGMPNNRFLAERTGGTYSTLKVQPAELEDSGVYFCASSPARSRNTEAFFGQGTRLTVV.

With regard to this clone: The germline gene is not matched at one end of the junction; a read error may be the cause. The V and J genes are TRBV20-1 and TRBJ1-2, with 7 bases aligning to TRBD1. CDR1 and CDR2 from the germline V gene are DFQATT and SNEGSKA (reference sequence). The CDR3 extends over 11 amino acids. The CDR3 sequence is CSARGQGSSPF. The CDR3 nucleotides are TGCAGTGCTAGAGGACAGGGTTCATCTCCCTTC.

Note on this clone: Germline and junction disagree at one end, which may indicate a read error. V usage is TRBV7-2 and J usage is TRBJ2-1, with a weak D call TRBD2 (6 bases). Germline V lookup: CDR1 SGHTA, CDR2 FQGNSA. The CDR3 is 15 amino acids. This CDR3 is CASSLASSSYNEQFF. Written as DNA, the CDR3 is TGTGCCAGCAGCCTAGCGTCGAGCTCCTACAATGAGCAGTTCTTC.

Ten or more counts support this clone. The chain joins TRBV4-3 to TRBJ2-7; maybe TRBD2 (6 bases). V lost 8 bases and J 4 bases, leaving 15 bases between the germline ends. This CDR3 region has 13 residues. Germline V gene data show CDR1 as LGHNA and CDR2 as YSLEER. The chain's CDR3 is CASAEGSGYEQYV. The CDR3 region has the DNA TGCGCCAGCGCGGAGGGTTCGGGGTACGAGCAGTACGTC.

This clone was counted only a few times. CDR3 protein: CASSESAGGAQETQYF. CDR3 in DNA: TGCGCCAGCAGTGAGTCGGCCGGGGGGGCCCAAGAGACCCAGTACTTC. The V and J genes are TRBV10-2 and TRBJ2-5; 8 bases map to TRBD2. V shed 0 bases, J shed 1 base, and the junction held 4 bases outside the gene matches. Germline values: CDR1 WSHSY, CDR2 SAAADI. CDR3 length: 16 residues.

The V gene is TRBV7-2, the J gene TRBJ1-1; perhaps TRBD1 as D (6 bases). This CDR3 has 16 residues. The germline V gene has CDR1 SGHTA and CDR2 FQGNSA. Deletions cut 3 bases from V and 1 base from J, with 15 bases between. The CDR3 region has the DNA TGTGCCAGCAGCTTCGGGACACCCCCGGGGAACACTGAAGCTTTCTTT. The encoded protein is CASSFGTPPGNTEAFF.

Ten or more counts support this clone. The CDR3 is CASSLEGTVLTGELFF. CDR3 DNA: TGCGCCAGCAGCTTGGAAGGGACGGTACTCACCGGGGAGCTGTTTTTT. The chain is built from TRBV5-1 and TRBJ2-2; D possibly matches TRBD1 or TRBD2 (5 bases each). CDR3 length: 16 amino acids. Trimming removed 0 bases from V and 4 bases from J, with 13 bases in between. Germline V lookup: CDR1 SGHRS, CDR2 YFSETQ.

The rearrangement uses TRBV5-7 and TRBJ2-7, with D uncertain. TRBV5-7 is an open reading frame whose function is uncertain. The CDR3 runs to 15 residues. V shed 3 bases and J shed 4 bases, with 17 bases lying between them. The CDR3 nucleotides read TGTGCCAGCAGCTCTCTGGCAGGCTTGAGGTACGAGCAGTACTTC. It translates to CASSSLAGLRYEQYF.

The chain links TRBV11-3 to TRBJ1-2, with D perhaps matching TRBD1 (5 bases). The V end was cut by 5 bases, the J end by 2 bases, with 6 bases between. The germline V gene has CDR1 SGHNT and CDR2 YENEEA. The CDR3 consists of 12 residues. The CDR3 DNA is TGTGCCAGCAGCGGACAAAACTATGGCTACACCTTC. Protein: CASSGQNYGYTF. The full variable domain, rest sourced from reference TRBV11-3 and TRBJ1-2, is EAGVVQSPRYKIIEKKQPVAFWCNPISGHNTLYWYLQNLGQGPELLIRYENEEAVDDSQLPKDRFSAERLKGVDSTLKIQPAELGDSAVYLCASSGQNYGYTFGSGTRLTVV.

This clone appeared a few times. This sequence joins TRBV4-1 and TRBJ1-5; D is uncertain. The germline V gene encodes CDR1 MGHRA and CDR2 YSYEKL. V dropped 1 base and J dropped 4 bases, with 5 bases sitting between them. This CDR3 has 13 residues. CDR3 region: CASSQGENQPQHF. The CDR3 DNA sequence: TGCGCCAGCAGCCAAGGAGAGAATCAGCCCCAGCATTTT.

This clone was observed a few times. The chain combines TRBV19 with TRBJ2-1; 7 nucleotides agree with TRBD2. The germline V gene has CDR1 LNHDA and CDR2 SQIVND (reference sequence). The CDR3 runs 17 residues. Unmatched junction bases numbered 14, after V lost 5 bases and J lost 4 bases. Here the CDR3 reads CASSPRRTGGGYNEQFF. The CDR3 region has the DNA TGTGCCAGTAGTCCCCGTCGTACGGGAGGAGGTTACAATGAGCAGTTCTTC.

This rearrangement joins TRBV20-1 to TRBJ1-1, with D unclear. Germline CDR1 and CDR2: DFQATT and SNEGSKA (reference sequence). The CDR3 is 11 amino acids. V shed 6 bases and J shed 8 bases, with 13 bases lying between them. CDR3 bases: TGCAGTGCAAGCCTCATATGGGAAGCTTTCTTT. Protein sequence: CSASLIWEAFF.

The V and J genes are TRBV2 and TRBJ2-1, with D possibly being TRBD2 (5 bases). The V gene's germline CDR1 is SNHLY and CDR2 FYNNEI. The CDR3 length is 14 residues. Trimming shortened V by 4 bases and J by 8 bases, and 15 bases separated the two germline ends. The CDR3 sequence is CASSGYRTEDEQFF. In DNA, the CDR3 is TGTGCCAGCAGTGGGTACCGGACTGAGGATGAGCAGTTCTTC.

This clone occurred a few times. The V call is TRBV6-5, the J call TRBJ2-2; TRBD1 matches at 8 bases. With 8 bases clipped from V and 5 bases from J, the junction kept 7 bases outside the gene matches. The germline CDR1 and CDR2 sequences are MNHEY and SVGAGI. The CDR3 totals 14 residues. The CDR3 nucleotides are TGTGCCAGCCGTAGGACAGGGAGGACCGGGGAGCTGTTTTTT. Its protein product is CASRRTGRTGELFF.

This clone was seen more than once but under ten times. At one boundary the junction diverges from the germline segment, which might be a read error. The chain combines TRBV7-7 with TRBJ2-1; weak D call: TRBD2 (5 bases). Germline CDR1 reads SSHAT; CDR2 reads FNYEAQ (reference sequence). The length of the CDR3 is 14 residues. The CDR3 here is CASSRTGLGNEQFF. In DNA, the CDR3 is TGTGCTAGCAGCCGGACTGGATTGGGCAATGAGCAGTTCTTC.

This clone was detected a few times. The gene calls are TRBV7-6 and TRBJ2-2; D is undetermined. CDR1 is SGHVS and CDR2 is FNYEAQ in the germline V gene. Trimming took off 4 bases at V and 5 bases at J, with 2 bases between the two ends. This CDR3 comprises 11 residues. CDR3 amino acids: CASSYTGELFF. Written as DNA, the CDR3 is TGTGCCAGCAGCTATACCGGGGAGCTGTTTTTT.